This passage covers 5 T cell receptor beta chains from one sample sequenced in a study of Ad26.COV2.S vaccination and SARS-CoV-2 variants. Using immunoSEQ multiplex PCR, the repertoire was profiled, and TCRdb retains in-frame clones only, with some absent. This repertoire shows roughly 500,000 clones, around 88% found once; its top ten account for 9.5% to 15%. Indicated treatment: some 20 received Ad26.COV2.S at low or high dose, single or two shots; roughly five received placebo; per-sample allocation not given. Sampling happened 63 days after the first vaccine or placebo injection. The sample was peripheral blood, taken in a trial of Ad26.COV2.S vaccine versus placebo. These receptors were obtained from a person between 18 and 65 years old who received the Ad26.COV2.S COVID-19 vaccine or a placebo.

As to this clone: Other DNA sequences within the sample encode an identical CDR3. This rearrangement joins TRBV19 to TRBJ2-7; a possible D gene is TRBD2 (5 bases). The germline V and J ends were trimmed by 4 bases and 4 bases, with 8 bases remaining between them. CDR1 and CDR2 from the germline V gene are LNHDA and SQIVND (reference sequence). This CDR3 is 12 amino acids long. The CDR3 region is CASSTGTYEQYF. DNA of the CDR3: TGTGCCAGTAGTACGGGAACTTACGAGCAGTACTTC.

The rearrangement links TRBV27 to TRBJ2-1; 14 bases agree with TRBD2. The CDR3 covers 18 residues. Germline CDR1 and CDR2: MNHEY and SMNVEV (reference sequence). The V gene end was trimmed by 7 bases and the J gene end by 0 bases; junction bases not matched to a gene: 8. The CDR3: CASTPRGTSGSSYNEQFF. The CDR3, as DNA: TGTGCCAGCACCCCCCGAGGGACTAGCGGGAGCTCCTACAATGAGCAGTTCTTC.

The rearrangement uses TRBV3-1 (or the pseudogene TRBV3-2) and TRBJ1-2; no firm D call. This CDR3 region has 15 residues. Germline V gene sequence: CDR1 LGHDT, CDR2 YNNKEL (reference sequence). V lost 1 base and J 0 bases, leaving 9 bases between the germline ends. The CDR3, as DNA: TGTGCCAGCAGCCAAGCGGCCCCCACTAACTATGGCTACACCTTC. The encoded protein is CASSQAAPTNYGYTF.

The chain has TRBV2 and TRBJ1-5; D ambiguous. CDR1 is SNHLY, CDR2 FYNNEI, per germline. There are 13 residues in the CDR3. The V gene lost 6 bases and the J gene lost 2 bases, with 8 bases spanning the gap. CDR3 in DNA: TGTGCCAGCAGGAAGGCAGGCAATCAGCCCCAGCATTTT. This translates into CASRKAGNQPQHF.

CDR3 region: CATRDRGISPQHF. In DNA, the CDR3 is TGTGCCACTCGGGACAGGGGTATTTCGCCCCAGCATTTT. V is TRBV19 and J is TRBJ1-5, with 10 positions matching TRBD1. CDR3 length: 13 residues. Germline CDR1 reads LNHDA; CDR2 reads SQIVND (reference sequence). J lost 9 bases, V lost 10 bases, and 9 bases had no gene match.